Listed below are T cell receptor beta chains from one sample, sequenced in a study of blood T cell repertoires in COVID-19. TCRdb's table, derived via immunoSEQ multiplex PCR, lists solely in-frame clones and lacks some. Altogether about 95,000 clones are present, roughly nine tenths being singletons, with the ten largest covering approximately 3.6%. The sequencing sample was made of peripheral blood. Receptors were obtained from a woman aged 70 to 79 with acute or convalescent COVID-19. The CDR3 runs from the conserved cysteine through the conserved F or W. Each record gives: D gene, J gene, clone size, V gene, CDR3 protein, CDR3 DNA. D genes are given only for firm matches. Part of the rows lack a size; the others show once, few, many or a class for expanded clones.

>-|TRBJ1-2|-|TRBV27
CASSFGRGGGYGYTF
TGTGCCAGCAGTTTCGGCAGGGGAGGGGGCTATGGCTACACCTTC
>TRBD2|TRBJ2-3|-|TRBV7-8
CASSLADGRASTDTQYF
TGTGCCAGCAGCTTAGCGGACGGGAGGGCCTCTACAGATACGCAGTATTTT
>-|TRBJ2-2|once|TRBV28
CASRLSGSPTGELFF
TGTGCCAGCAGACTCTCCGGGTCTCCAACCGGGGAGCTGTTTTTT
>-|TRBJ1-1|-|TRBV30
CAWSVAGGAFF
TGTGCCTGGAGTGTTGCGGGTGGAGCTTTCTTT
>-|TRBJ1-4|-|TRBV29-1
CSATGATNEKLFF
TGCAGCGCGACTGGTGCAACTAATGAAAAACTGTTTTTT
>TRBD1|TRBJ1-2|-|TRBV5-1
CASSPSTAGTGRRIGGYTF
TGCGCCAGCAGCCCCTCGACCGCAGGGACAGGGAGACGAATTGGTGGCTACACCTTC
>TRBD1|TRBJ1-6|-|TRBV7-9
CASSPGTGVGSPLHF
TGTGCCAGCAGCCCCGGGACAGGGGTAGGTTCACCCCTCCACTTT
>TRBD2|TRBJ2-1|once|TRBV5-1
CASSLVSGGSSPEQFF
TGCGCCAGCAGCTTGGTTAGCGGGGGGTCTTCTCCTGAGCAGTTCTTC
>TRBD1|TRBJ2-5|-|TRBV5-6
CASSFPGQGAEETQYF
TGTGCCAGCAGTTTTCCGGGACAGGGGGCCGAAGAGACCCAGTACTTC
>-|TRBJ2-5|-|TRBV5-4
CASSRTGGPQETQYF
TGTGCCAGCAGCCGTACCGGGGGGCCTCAAGAGACCCAGTACTTC
>TRBD1|TRBJ1-6|-|TRBV5-1
CASSPGQEGTPLHF
TGCGCCAGCAGCCCAGGACAGGAAGGGACACCCCTCCACTTT
>-|TRBJ1-4|-|TRBV5-1
CASSLEHPTNEKLFF
TGCGCCAGCAGCTTGGAACATCCAACTAATGAAAAACTGTTTTTT
>TRBD2|TRBJ2-1|few|TRBV6-1
CASSASLAGVYNEQFF
TGTGCCAGCAGTGCGTCACTAGCGGGGGTTTACAATGAGCAGTTCTTC
>-|TRBJ2-5|-|TRBV28
CASSLGGARRETQYF
TGTGCCAGCAGTTTAGGGGGGGCGCGTAGAGAGACCCAGTACTTC
>TRBD2|TRBJ2-5|-|TRBV3-1/TRBV3-2
CASSPRTSGTETQYF
TGTGCCAGCAGCCCCCGGACTAGCGGGACGGAGACCCAGTACTTC
>-|TRBJ1-1|-|TRBV28
CASRGAYTEAFF
TGTGCCAGCAGGGGAGCCTACACTGAAGCTTTCTTT
>TRBD2|TRBJ2-7|-|TRBV19
CASSIGRRERAYEQYF
TGTGCCAGTAGTATAGGGCGGCGGGAGCGAGCCTACGAGCAGTACTTC
>TRBD2|TRBJ2-1|-|TRBV29-1
CSVQIRGDTKMFF
TGCAGCGTTCAAATTCGGGGGGATACGAAAATGTTCTTC
>-|TRBJ2-5|-|TRBV21-1
CASSPPAGQGITSGRVQETQYF
TGTGCCAGCAGCCCCCCGGCGGGACAGGGAATAACTAGCGGGAGAGTTCAAGAGACCCAGTACTTC
>TRBD1|TRBJ1-3|-|TRBV6-2/TRBV6-3
CASTPTGGGNTIYF
TGTGCCAGCACCCCAACAGGGGGCGGAAACACCATATATTTT
>TRBD2|TRBJ2-1|-|TRBV18
CASSLAGTNEQFF
TGTGCCAGCTCGTTAGCGGGAACCAATGAGCAGTTCTTC
>TRBD2|TRBJ2-3|-|TRBV2
CASSDRTSGVDTDTQYF
TGTGCCAGCAGTGACCGGACTAGCGGGGTAGACACAGATACGCAGTATTTT
>-|TRBJ1-1|-|TRBV7-9
CASSLTGSEAFF
TGTGCCAGCAGCTTAACAGGGTCTGAAGCTTTCTTT
>TRBD1|TRBJ1-3|-|TRBV5-1
CASSNGTASGNTIYF
TGCGCCAGCAGCAACGGGACAGCCTCTGGAAACACCATATATTTT
>TRBD2|TRBJ2-1|few|TRBV5-6
CASSLWLAGAWGEQFF
TGTGCCAGCAGCTTGTGGCTAGCGGGAGCCTGGGGTGAGCAGTTCTTC
>-|TRBJ2-7|-|TRBV7-6
CASSQTGRVEQYF
TGTGCCAGCAGTCAAACAGGGCGGGTCGAGCAGTACTTC
>TRBD1|TRBJ2-1|-|TRBV18
CASSPQGQGNEQFF
TGTGCCAGCTCACCACAAGGACAGGGCAATGAGCAGTTCTTC
>TRBD1|TRBJ1-2|-|TRBV4-1
CASSEQQGDGYTF
TGCGCCAGCTCCGAACAACAGGGGGATGGCTACACCTTC
>-|TRBJ1-1|-|TRBV10-3
CAISDLDIEAFF
TGTGCCATCAGTGATTTAGACATTGAAGCTTTCTTT
>-|TRBJ1-2|-|TRBV7-9
CASSPDTEGTF
TGTGCCAGCAGCCCTGACACGGAGGGGACCTTC
>TRBD1|TRBJ1-5|-|TRBV6-1
CASSETGRQPQHF
TGTGCCAGCAGTGAGACAGGGCGGCAGCCCCAGCATTTT
>TRBD1|TRBJ2-7|few|TRBV6-5
CASSLGQGNSYEQYF
TGTGCCAGCAGCCTAGGACAGGGAAACTCCTACGAGCAGTACTTC
>-|TRBJ1-4|-|TRBV4-1
CASSQVEANQDSKLFF
TGCGCCAGCAGCCAAGTGGAGGCGAACCAAGATTCTAAACTGTTTTTT
>-|TRBJ1-2|once|TRBV29-1
CSVHGGADGYTF
TGCAGCGTCCATGGGGGGGCAGACGGCTACACCTTC
>-|TRBJ2-1|once|TRBV19
CASSTTAFSYNEQFF
TGTGCCAGTAGTACGACAGCCTTTTCCTACAATGAGCAGTTCTTC
>-|TRBJ1-5|-|TRBV9
CASSHGQLINQPQHF
TGTGCCAGCAGCCACGGACAGCTTATCAATCAGCCCCAGCATTTT
>-|TRBJ2-1|-|TRBV11-2
CASSAALALYEQFF
TGTGCCAGCAGCGCAGCCCTAGCTCTCTATGAGCAGTTCTTC
>TRBD2|TRBJ2-3|-|TRBV5-4
CASSLGGRVGDTQYF
TGTGCCAGCAGCTTGGGCGGGAGGGTAGGAGATACGCAGTATTTT
>TRBD2|TRBJ2-1|-|TRBV3-1/TRBV3-2
CASSQGTSGSFHNEQFF
TGTGCCAGCAGCCAAGGGACTAGCGGGAGTTTCCACAATGAGCAGTTCTTC
>-|TRBJ1-4|-|TRBV6-5
CASSSKREATNEKLFF
TGTGCCAGCAGTTCCAAACGGGAGGCAACTAATGAAAAACTGTTTTTT
>-|TRBJ2-3|-|TRBV21-1
CASSKGDLAGGSTDTQYF
TGTGCCAGCAGCAAAGGGGACCTAGCGGGAGGGAGCACAGATACGCAGTATTTT
>TRBD1|TRBJ1-2|-|TRBV3-1/TRBV3-2
CASSRDRVNYGYTF
TGTGCCAGCAGCCGTGACAGGGTAAACTATGGCTACACCTTC
>-|TRBJ2-7|-|TRBV30
CAWGGGEEDEQYF
TGTGCCTGGGGAGGTGGGGAGGAAGACGAGCAGTACTTC
>TRBD2|TRBJ2-1|-|TRBV6-5
CASSFRTGTSYNEQFF
TGTGCCAGCAGTTTCAGAACCGGGACTAGCTACAATGAGCAGTTCTTC
>-|TRBJ1-2|once|TRBV20-1
CSASQQGYGYTF
TGCAGTGCTAGTCAACAGGGCTATGGCTACACCTTC
>-|TRBJ1-2|-|TRBV6-5
CASSSTGSRDGYTF
TGTGCCAGCAGTTCCACAGGGAGTCGGGATGGCTACACCTTC
>-|TRBJ2-2|once|TRBV19
CASSIGTALYGELFF
TGTGCCAGTAGTATAGGGACAGCCCTTTACGGGGAGCTGTTTTTT
>-|TRBJ1-1|once|TRBV18
CASSRGLNTEAFF
TGTGCCAGCTCACGGGGCTTGAACACTGAAGCTTTCTTT
>-|TRBJ2-7|-|TRBV14
CASSQGPPGYYEQYF
TGTGCCAGCAGCCAAGGCCCCCCAGGGTACTACGAGCAGTACTTC
>TRBD1|TRBJ2-1|-|TRBV4-1
CASSHLRTGTVKDEQFF
TGCGCCAGCAGCCACTTGAGAACCGGGACAGTAAAGGATGAGCAGTTCTTC
>TRBD2|TRBJ2-5|-|TRBV5-6
CASSRGGTGETQYF
TGTGCCAGCAGTCGGGGGGGGACGGGGGAGACCCAGTACTTC
>-|TRBJ1-5|-|TRBV18
CASSPRDLAGQPQHF
TGTGCCAGCTCACCACGAGACCTGGCGGGTCAGCCCCAGCATTTT
>-|TRBJ2-1|-|TRBV30
CAWRGLALYNEQFF
TGTGCCTGGAGAGGGCTAGCTCTCTACAATGAGCAGTTCTTC
>TRBD1|TRBJ1-1|-|TRBV5-1
CASSRGQLAGTEAFF
TGCGCCAGCAGCCGGGGACAGTTGGCGGGCACTGAAGCTTTCTTT
>-|TRBJ1-2|-|TRBV29-1
CSVEDLSFHGYTF
TGCAGCGTTGAAGATCTCAGTTTCCATGGCTACACCTTC
>-|TRBJ2-5|-|TRBV4-2
CASSRKEWETQYF
TGTGCCAGCAGCCGTAAAGAGTGGGAGACCCAGTACTTC
>TRBD2|TRBJ2-1|-|TRBV10-1
CASSKRGGNNEQFF
TGCGCCAGCAGCAAGCGGGGGGGAAACAATGAGCAGTTCTTC